These 16 T cell receptor beta chains were all obtained from the same sample, sequenced in a study of OX40 agonist ivuxolimab in advanced cancers. Generated by immunoSEQ multiplex PCR, the TCRdb table keeps only in-frame clones and is missing some. This sample has roughly 60,000 clones; around four fifths occur once, and the top ten carry roughly 2.1%. The sequences come from CD4+ or CD8+ T cells sorted from blood, collected in a trial of the OX40 agonist ivuxolimab. These TCRs come from an adult with an advanced solid tumor such as melanoma, head and neck, liver or kidney cancer.

This chain links TRBV5-1 with TRBJ2-3; 10 nucleotides align to TRBD1. V dropped 5 bases and J dropped 1; count of bases not matched to a gene: 1. The CDR3 has 14 amino acids. Germline loops: CDR1 SGHRS, CDR2 YFSETQ. DNA of the CDR3: TGCGCCAGCAGGGGGACAGGGGGCACAGATACGCAGTATTTT. It encodes CASRGTGGTDTQYF. Using reference TRBV5-1 and TRBJ2-3 for the parts outside the CDR3, the full variable domain is KAGVTQTPRYLIKTRGQQVTLSCSPISGHRSVSWYQQTPGQGLQFLFEYFSETQRNKGNFPGRFSGRQFSNSRSEMNVSTLELGDSALYLCASRGTGGTDTQYFGPGTRLTVL.

The chain carries TRBV7-3 and TRBJ1-1, with unresolved D. V was pared by 3 bases and J by 1 base, with 9 bases between. The CDR3 consists of 14 residues. Germline V gives CDR1 SGHTA, CDR2 FQGTGA. CDR3 DNA: TGTGCCAGCAGCTTGGGTCCGGGGAACACTGAAGCTTTCTTT. Amino acids: CASSLGPGNTEAFF. The full variable domain, rest sourced from reference TRBV7-3 and TRBJ1-1, is GAGVSQTPSNKVTEKGKYVELRCDPISGHTALYWYRQSLGQGPEFLIYFQGTGAADDSGLPNDRFFAVRPEGSVSTLKIQRTERGDSAVYLCASSLGPGNTEAFFGQGTRLTVV.

The CDR3 DNA sequence: TGTGCCAGCAGTGAAGATCCGTGGTCCACAGATACGCAGTATTTT. Amino acid sequence: CASSEDPWSTDTQYF. This chain joins TRBV6-1 and TRBJ2-3; D gene unclear. The CDR3 is 15 amino acids. Germline CDR1 is MNHNS and CDR2 is SASEGT. Trimming left V 1 base short and J 2 bases short, with 10 bases between.

V and J are TRBV6-5 and TRBJ2-7; no clear D. The CDR3 loop spans 13 amino acids. Germline V gene lookup returns CDR1 MNHEY and CDR2 SVGAGI. V was clipped by 7 bases and J by 3 bases, with 13 bases between them. This CDR3 reads CASTPRMGYEQYF. The CDR3, as DNA: TGTGCCAGCACCCCCCGAATGGGCTACGAGCAGTACTTC.

The CDR3, as DNA: TGTGCCAGCAGCTTACTCATAAACTACGAGCAGTACTTC. This gives the protein CASSLLINYEQYF. The gene calls are TRBV7-8 and TRBJ2-7; the D is unclear. The germline V and J ends were trimmed by 2 bases and 3 bases, with 8 bases remaining between them. Germline values: CDR1 SGHVS, CDR2 FQNEAQ. The CDR3 covers 13 residues.

The J gene is TRBJ1-2, the V gene TRBV5-1; no clear D gene. The CDR3 sequence is 14 residues long. Trimming cost V 0 bases and J 5 bases, with 11 bases left between them. Germline assignment: CDR1 SGHRS and CDR2 YFSETQ. CDR3 region: CASSLEQPLYGYTF. The CDR3, as DNA: TGCGCCAGCAGCTTGGAACAGCCGCTATATGGCTACACCTTC.

The genes are TRBV9 and TRBJ2-6; unclear D gene. The V and J ends lost 0 bases and 1 base respectively, with 5 bases between them. The length of the CDR3 is 15 residues. Germline CDR1 SGDLS, CDR2 YYNGEE. The CDR3 is CASSVGASGANVLTF. CDR3 nucleotide sequence: TGTGCCAGCAGCGTAGGTGCATCTGGGGCCAACGTCCTGACTTTC.

The chain carries TRBV5-4 and TRBJ2-1, with 15 bases identical to TRBD2. J gave up 5 bases and V 4 bases, and 13 bases lay outside the gene matches. The germline gives CDR1 SGHNT, CDR2 YYREEE (reference sequence). The CDR3 runs to 19 residues. The CDR3 spells CASSPSWTSGGAFHNEQFF. The DNA of the CDR3 is TGTGCCAGCAGCCCGAGTTGGACTAGCGGGGGGGCTTTCCACAATGAGCAGTTCTTC.

The chain couples TRBV14 to TRBJ2-3; possibly TRBD2 for D (6 bases). This CDR3 region has 16 residues. The V and J ends lost 5 bases and 2 bases respectively, with 17 bases between them. CDR1 is SGHDN, CDR2 FVKESK, per germline. The CDR3 loop reads CASSGTGVPLTDTQYF. Here the CDR3 DNA reads TGTGCCAGCAGCGGTACGGGGGTCCCGCTCACAGATACGCAGTATTTT.

The gene calls are TRBV5-1 and TRBJ2-1; unclear D gene. With 4 bases removed from V and 10 bases from J, the gap between germline ends came to 18 bases. This CDR3 comprises 14 residues. The germline gives CDR1 SGHRS, CDR2 YFSETQ. CDR3 in DNA: TGCGCCAGCAGCCTAGAGGCGACCATTAGGGAGCAGTTCTTC. It specifies CASSLEATIREQFF.

This chain links TRBV5-1 with TRBJ1-2; D perhaps matches TRBD1 (6 bases). Germline CDR1 and CDR2: SGHRS and YFSETQ. The CDR3 is 13 residues long. V was cut by 4 bases and J by 6 bases, with 13 bases left in between. CDR3 sequence (DNA): TGCGCCAGCAGCGGGGTTGGGGGCGATGGCTACACCTTC. It specifies CASSGVGGDGYTF.

The chain carries TRBV6-5 and TRBJ1-2; no definite D call. V lost 7 bases, J lost 7 bases, and 16 bases lay in between. CDR1 and CDR2 from the germline V gene are MNHEY and SVGAGI. The CDR3 is 13 residues long. CDR3 region: CASTPRVEIGYTF. CDR3 DNA sequence: TGTGCCAGCACCCCGAGGGTGGAGATTGGCTACACCTTC.

This rearrangement joins TRBV28 to TRBJ1-5; no clear D gene. Trimming stripped 5 bases from V and 7 bases from J, with 15 bases between. Germline-derived CDR1 and CDR2 are MDHEN and SYDVKM. The CDR3 is 14 amino acids. The chain's CDR3 is CASSGSQPPQPQHF. The CDR3 DNA reads TGTGCCAGCAGTGGGTCACAACCCCCCCAGCCCCAGCATTTT.

This rearrangement joins TRBV6-5 to TRBJ2-7; 10 bases are a match to TRBD1. The CDR3 length is 14 residues. Germline CDR1 reads MNHEY; CDR2 reads SVGAGI. Trimming at V came to 6 bases and at J to 6 bases, leaving 8 bases not matched to a gene. In nucleotides, the CDR3 is TGTGCCAGCAGCCAAGACAGGGGGCGAGGCGAGCAGTACTTC. Its protein is CASSQDRGRGEQYF.

The gene calls are TRBV6-1 and TRBJ1-4, with D possibly matching TRBD1 (6 bases). The CDR3 runs to 16 residues. V lost 4 bases and J lost 4, with 16 bases in between. Germline V gene data show CDR1 as MNHNS and CDR2 as SASEGT. DNA for the CDR3: TGTGCCAGCAGTGGACTTCCGGGACAAGATAATGAAAAACTGTTTTTT. It encodes CASSGLPGQDNEKLFF.

The chain employs TRBV6-5 and TRBJ2-7, with 7 bases identical to TRBD1. The J segment lost 3 bases and the V segment lost 6 bases, leaving 5 bases of the junction unmatched. In germline, CDR1 is MNHEY, CDR2 SVGAGI. The CDR3 totals 13 residues. CDR3 protein: CASRGTVGYEQYF. The CDR3 coding sequence is TGTGCCAGCAGAGGGACAGTAGGCTACGAGCAGTACTTC.